These 21 T cell receptor beta chains came from one sample sequenced in a study of T cell clusters in autoimmune cytopenias. TRB was amplified by touch-down multiplex PCR, primer pools A and B combined. TCRdb reanalyzed the multiplex PCR reads and collapses them to one entry per CDR3 protein, without DNA. This table lists approximately 6,100 distinct CDR3 sequences. TRB was amplified from roughly 250 ng of peripheral blood genomic DNA per sample. These data were also reused for a study on T cell repertoires in aging, cancer and after chemotherapy.

Sequencing was performed on peripheral blood. The origin of the receptors is a human donor in good health.

Frequency places this clonotype as medium-sized. The chain carries TRBV7-2 and TRBJ2-2; TCRdb outputs TRBD2, but without DNA this stays unchecked. Per germline, CDR1 SGHTA and CDR2 FQGNSA. The CDR3 is 15 amino acids. CDR3 region: CASSPLAGGTGELFF.

The V and J genes are TRBV30 and TRBJ2-4; TCRdb calls TRBD1, which cannot be checked without DNA. The CDR3 sequence is 15 residues long. CDR1 and CDR2 (germline): GTSNPN, SVGIG (reference sequence). CDR3 protein: CAWSPDFRAKNIQYF.

V usage is TRBV5-1 and J usage is TRBJ1-2; TCRdb names TRBD1, which stays unverified in the absence of DNA. The CDR3 covers 14 residues. Germline V gives CDR1 SGHRS, CDR2 YFSETQ. The chain's CDR3 is CASSPRDANYGYTF.

The chain employs TRBV6-5 and TRBJ1-1; the D call of TRBD1 rests on TCRdb alone, since no DNA is present to check it. Germline CDR1 reads MNHEY; CDR2 reads SVGAGI. The CDR3 loop spans 14 amino acids. This chain's CDR3 is CASSLGGMNTEAFF.

J is TRBJ2-2 and V is TRBV5-6; as DNA is missing, the TRBD1 call by TCRdb cannot be tested. CDR1 and CDR2 (germline): SGHDT, YYEEEE. The CDR3 loop spans 15 amino acids. CDR3: CASSFRGAGTGELFF.

The V and J genes are TRBV6-2 or TRBV6-3 and TRBJ1-1; there is no DNA to check the TCRdb D call of TRBD1. The CDR3 extends over 16 amino acids. Germline-derived CDR1 and CDR2 are MNHEY and SVGEGT. The CDR3 sequence: CASSYSGQGAVTEAFF.

Its frequency marks this clonotype as medium-sized. V usage is TRBV5-6 and J usage is TRBJ2-7; TCRdb picks TRBD1, but there is no DNA to check that call. Germline V CDR1 and CDR2: SGHDT, YYEEEE. The CDR3 is 15 residues long. The CDR3: CASSFRDRSSYEQYF.

This rearrangement joins TRBV12-3 or TRBV12-4 to TRBJ2-5. The CDR3 has 13 residues. CDR3 amino acids: CASSPPGQETQYF.

This rearrangement joins TRBV7-2 to TRBJ2-1; TCRdb's assignment of TRBD2 cannot be checked, as there is no DNA. This CDR3 contains 15 residues. CDR1 and CDR2 from the germline V gene are SGHTA and FQGNSA. CDR3 in amino acids: CASSLESGGANEQFF.

This rearrangement joins TRBV6-5 to TRBJ2-1; TCRdb reports TRBD1, a call that lacks DNA to check it against. This CDR3 has 15 amino acids. The germline gives CDR1 MNHEY, CDR2 SVGAGI. The CDR3 sequence: CASSGRDRAYNEQFF.

This sequence joins TRBV6-1 and TRBJ1-4; TCRdb proposes TRBD1, but this gene call is untestable without DNA. Germline assignment: CDR1 MNHNS and CDR2 SASEGT. This CDR3 is 15 amino acids long. The CDR3 reads CASSERGRSNEKLFF.

This clonotype is deemed medium-sized by its frequency. The chain uses TRBV5-4 and TRBJ2-7; TCRdb designates TRBD1, a call that cannot be tested without DNA. Germline lookup yields CDR1 SGHNT and CDR2 YYREEE (reference sequence). The CDR3 has 14 residues. CDR3 sequence: CASSSPGQVYEQYF.

The chain carries TRBV7-6 and TRBJ1-4. The CDR3 runs to 14 residues. Germline CDR1 SGHVS, CDR2 FNYEAQ. CDR3 in amino acids: CASKGGGTNEKLFF. Supplemented by reference TRBV7-6 and TRBJ1-4, the full variable domain reads GAGVSQSPRYKVTKRGQDVALRCDPISGHVSLYWYRQALGQGPEFLTYFNYEAQQDKSGLPNDRFSAERPEGSISTLTIQRTEQRDSAMYRCASKGGGTNEKLFFGSGTQLSVL.

Frequency places this clonotype as medium-sized (0.01 to 0.1%). The V and J genes are TRBV6-5 and TRBJ1-2; TCRdb's D gene call, TRBD1, goes unchecked for lack of DNA. The V gene's germline CDR1 is MNHEY and CDR2 SVGAGI. The CDR3 consists of 16 residues. The CDR3 spells CASSPSLDRVAYGYTF.

J is TRBJ2-7 and V is TRBV29-1; there is no DNA to check the TCRdb D call of TRBD2. Germline V CDR1 and CDR2: SQVTM, ANQGSEA. The CDR3 consists of 16 residues. The CDR3 loop reads CSVGEASGRAAYEQYF.

By frequency, this clonotype is medium-sized. The chain carries TRBV7-6 and TRBJ1-4; without DNA, the TCRdb call of TRBD1 cannot be checked. The V gene's germline CDR1 is SGHVS and CDR2 FNYEAQ. The CDR3 consists of 16 residues. CDR3 sequence: CASSSTPGTGDEKLFF. Full variable domain (remainder filled in from reference TRBV7-6 and TRBJ1-4): GAGVSQSPRYKVTKRGQDVALRCDPISGHVSLYWYRQALGQGPEFLTYFNYEAQQDKSGLPNDRFSAERPEGSISTLTIQRTEQRDSAMYRCASSSTPGTGDEKLFFGSGTQLSVL.

This clonotype registers medium-sized by frequency. The CDR3 is CASRPSGTLRGEQFF. V gene TRBV6-2 or TRBV6-3 combines with J gene TRBJ2-1; TCRdb names TRBD1, which stays unverified in the absence of DNA. This CDR3 has 15 residues. Germline lookup yields CDR1 MNHEY and CDR2 SVGEGT.

This sequence joins TRBV18 and TRBJ2-3. This CDR3 is built from 11 residues. In germline, CDR1 is KGHSH, CDR2 LQKENI. The CDR3 loop is CASSNSDTQYF.

The chain recombines TRBV14 with TRBJ2-6; the TRBD1 assignment by TCRdb is unverifiable without DNA. Looked up from germline, CDR1 is SGHDN and CDR2 is FVKESK. The CDR3 spans 15 residues. The CDR3 loop is CASSRDSAGANVLTF.

This clonotype counts as medium-sized by frequency. The CDR3 reads CASSLIRGARETQYF. J is TRBJ2-5 and V is TRBV6-6; TCRdb calls TRBD1, which cannot be checked without DNA. Germline CDR1 MNHNY, CDR2 SVGAGI (reference sequence). The CDR3 totals 15 residues.

The chain uses TRBV5-1 and TRBJ2-3. The CDR3 consists of 16 residues. Germline CDR1 SGHRS, CDR2 YFSETQ. This chain's CDR3 is CASSAGPSGSTDTQYF.